Each of the 20 T cell receptor beta chains below was sequenced from the same sample in a study of T-cell memory formation after mild COVID-19. TCRdb analysed the 5' RACE reads with MiXCR anew, one entry per CDR3 protein. The table records roughly 550,000 distinct CDR3 sequences, about a fifth of them present only once. The source material was PBMCs or a T cell subset sorted from them (not recorded which). Receptor source: an adult woman who had mild COVID-19 (a few samples of this study predate the infection). Cell type and time point are not known.

This chain uses TRBV13 with TRBJ2-7; no clear D gene. Trimming pared 3 bases from V and 3 bases from J, leaving 12 bases between. The CDR3 is 14 amino acids. Germline assignment: CDR1 PRHDT and CDR2 FYEKMQ (reference sequence). Written as DNA, the CDR3 is TGTGCCAGCAGCTTCGGGCCCCTGGGCTACGAGCAGTACTTC. Translated: CASSFGPLGYEQYF.

The chain uses TRBV6-6 and TRBJ2-7, with a tentative D call TRBD2 (9 bases). From germline, CDR1 is MNHNY and CDR2 SVGAGI (reference sequence). The CDR3 has 21 amino acids. Trimming took 2 bases from V and 1 from J, leaving 30 bases between them. DNA for the CDR3: TGTGCCAGCAGTTACCCCAGGGGGCTACTAGCGGGCGAGGGGCCTTCCTACGAGCAGTACTTC. It encodes CASSYPRGLLAGEGPSYEQYF.

The J gene is TRBJ1-1, the V gene TRBV7-8; D is ambiguous. Trimming removed 3 bases from V and 6 bases from J, with 8 bases in between. The CDR3 is made up of 12 amino acids. Germline loops: CDR1 SGHVS, CDR2 FQNEAQ. DNA for the CDR3: TGTGCCAGCAGCTTCAGGTGGGCTGAAGCTTTCTTT. This gives the protein CASSFRWAEAFF.

The CDR3 bases are TGTGCCACTCGGGGGGGGAACAATGAGCAGTTCTTC. The encoded protein is CATRGGNNEQFF. V gene TRBV24-1 combines with J gene TRBJ2-1, with 8 bases aligning to TRBD2. CDR1 and CDR2 from the germline V gene are KGHDR and SFDVKD. The CDR3 has 12 residues. Trimming removed 10 bases from V and 5 bases from J; junction bases left unmatched: 3.

This clonotype was seen only a few times. The chain carries TRBV5-1 and TRBJ1-1, with unresolved D. CDR1 SGHRS and CDR2 YFSETQ come from the germline V gene. The CDR3 runs 11 residues. The V gene lost 6 bases and the J gene lost 3 bases, with 6 bases spanning the gap. The CDR3 here is CASNSDTEAFF. In nucleotides, the CDR3 is TGCGCCAGCAACTCGGACACTGAAGCTTTCTTT.

The rearrangement uses TRBV24-1 and TRBJ2-7, with 9 bases that match TRBD2. Trimming at V came to 3 bases and at J to 7 bases, leaving 15 bases not matched to a gene. The CDR3 is made up of 17 amino acids. CDR1 and CDR2 (germline): KGHDR, SFDVKD. The CDR3 reads CATSDARPGLATREQYF. CDR3 DNA: TGTGCCACCAGTGATGCCCGTCCGGGACTAGCTACACGGGAGCAGTACTTC.

There are many counts of this clonotype. The chain couples TRBV24-1 to TRBJ2-3, with 11 bases matching TRBD2. CDR1 is KGHDR and CDR2 is SFDVKD in the germline V gene. The CDR3 totals 17 residues. The V segment lost 2 bases and the J segment 2 bases; nucleotides outside the gene matches: 5. The DNA of the CDR3 is TGTGCCACCAGTGATTCGGGACTAGCGGAGCCCACAGATACGCAGTATTTT. Encoded protein: CATSDSGLAEPTDTQYF.

The V and J genes are TRBV6-1 and TRBJ2-7, with TRBD2 matching over 9 bases. CDR3 length: 16 amino acids. V dropped 6 bases and J dropped 4; count of bases not matched to a gene: 13. Germline values: CDR1 MNHNS, CDR2 SASEGT. The chain's CDR3 is CASSPGTSFFFYEQYF. The CDR3 bases are TGTGCCAGCAGCCCCGGGACTAGCTTTTTTTTTTACGAGCAGTACTTC.

This clonotype was found a few times. The chain recombines TRBV7-9 with TRBJ2-1; perhaps TRBD2 as D (5 bases). Germline CDR1 is SEHNR and CDR2 is FQNEAQ (reference sequence). V dropped 1 base and J dropped 2 bases, with 15 bases sitting between them. This CDR3 has 17 amino acids. This chain's CDR3 is CASSLDSSVGAYNEQFF. In nucleotides, the CDR3 is TGTGCCAGCAGCTTAGACTCTAGTGTCGGGGCCTACAATGAGCAGTTCTTC.

This clonotype showed up just a few times. V is TRBV24-1 and J is TRBJ1-5; a possible D gene is TRBD1 (5 bases). V was trimmed by 3 bases and J by 2 bases, leaving 13 bases between them. The CDR3 covers 16 residues. Germline V gene data show CDR1 as KGHDR and CDR2 as SFDVKD. The CDR3 here is CATSDAGPRGNQPQHF. For the CDR3, the DNA is TGTGCCACCAGTGATGCGGGGCCGCGTGGCAATCAGCCCCAGCATTTT.

This clonotype showed up just a few times. This chain connects TRBV4-3 to TRBJ2-1, with TRBD2 identical over 9 bases. The CDR3 sequence is 13 residues long. The germline V gene encodes CDR1 LGHNA and CDR2 YSLEER. The V segment lost 5 bases and the J segment 6 bases; nucleotides outside the gene matches: 2. CDR3 protein: CASSSREGNEQFF. DNA of the CDR3: TGCGCCAGCAGCTCGCGGGAGGGCAATGAGCAGTTCTTC.

This clonotype was counted between two and nine times. CDR3 in DNA: TGCGCCAGCAGCCCCGGACCCCCAAGAGGGACTAATGAAAAACTGTTTTTT. Translating gives CASSPGPPRGTNEKLFF. The chain has TRBV5-1 and TRBJ1-4; no definite D call. The V and J ends lost 4 bases and 2 bases respectively, with 18 bases between them. This CDR3 has 17 residues. Per germline, CDR1 SGHRS and CDR2 YFSETQ.

This sequence joins TRBV4-1 and TRBJ1-4; 7 nucleotides agree with TRBD1. V trimming: 7 bases; J trimming: 9 bases; junction bases outside the gene matches: 8. This CDR3 region has 13 residues. Germline CDR1 MGHRA, CDR2 YSYEKL. The CDR3 DNA sequence: TGCGCCAGCAAGAGACAGGGAGGACAAAAACTGTTTTTT. Amino acids: CASKRQGGQKLFF.

The chain combines TRBV14 with TRBJ2-3; perhaps TRBD1 as D (6 bases). Trimming left V 4 bases short and J 2 bases short, with 16 bases between. The CDR3 is 16 amino acids. CDR1 is SGHDN, CDR2 FVKESK, per germline. CDR3 loop: CASSPYQGRATDTQYF. The DNA of the CDR3 is TGTGCCAGCAGCCCATATCAGGGGAGAGCCACAGATACGCAGTATTTT. Full variable domain (rest looked up from reference TRBV14 and TRBJ2-3): EAGVTQFPSHSVIEKGQTVTLRCDPISGHDNLYWYRRVMGKEIKFLLHFVKESKQDESGMPNNRFLAERTGGTYSTLKVQPAELEDSGVYFCASSPYQGRATDTQYFGPGTRLTVL.

The genes are TRBV11-2 and TRBJ2-5, with D perhaps matching TRBD2 (6 bases). CDR3 length: 14 residues. The germline CDR1 and CDR2 sequences are SGHAT and FQNNGV. V lost 1 base and J 7 bases, leaving 13 bases between the germline ends. In DNA form, the CDR3 reads TGTGCCAGCAGCTTAGTTATCCAGGAGGGGACCCAGTACTTC. Residues: CASSLVIQEGTQYF.

This clonotype was seen many times. The CDR3 nucleotides read TGTGCCAGTAGTATAGGGGGGATGAACACTGAAGCTTTCTTT. Translating it yields CASSIGGMNTEAFF. The V call is TRBV19, the J call TRBJ1-1, with a weak D call TRBD1 (5 bases). The CDR3 is 14 residues long. Trimming removed 1 base at V and 0 bases at J, with 6 bases between. CDR1 and CDR2 from the germline V gene are LNHDA and SQIVND (reference sequence). Full variable domain (missing parts from reference TRBV19 and TRBJ1-1): DGGITQSPKYLFRKEGQNVTLSCEQNLNHDAMYWYRQDPGQGLRLIYYSQIVNDFQKGDIAEGYSVSREKKESFPLTVTSAQKNPTAFYLCASSIGGMNTEAFFGQGTRLTVV.

The chain recombines TRBV7-8 with TRBJ2-1; 8 bases are a match to TRBD1. The CDR3 is 15 amino acids. In germline, CDR1 is SGHVS, CDR2 FQNEAQ. V lost 10 bases and J lost 3; bases outside the gene matches: 11. As DNA, the CDR3 is TGTGCCACCGGGGTTTGGACAGGGAACTACAATGAGCAGTTCTTC. Amino acids: CATGVWTGNYNEQFF.

This clonotype was counted only a few times. The J gene is TRBJ2-3, the V gene TRBV2; a possible D gene is TRBD2 (6 bases). Germline CDR1 is SNHLY and CDR2 is FYNNEI. Trimming removed 6 bases at V and 5 bases at J, with 9 bases between. This CDR3 comprises 12 residues. CDR3 region: CASSPGEDTQYF. The CDR3 nucleotides read TGTGCCAGCAGCCCGGGGGAAGATACGCAGTATTTT.

This clonotype has just a few counts. The rearrangement joins TRBV6-2 or TRBV6-3 to TRBJ2-5, with 8 bases identical to TRBD2. The germline gives CDR1 MNHEY, CDR2 SVGEGT. After removal of 6 bases from V and 6 bases from J, the junction contained 12 bases not matched to a gene. The CDR3 has 15 residues. Written as DNA, the CDR3 is TGTGCCAGCAGACCCCAGCGGGAGAGAAGGAAGACCCAGTACTTC. Translated, it gives CASRPQRERRKTQYF.

The CDR3 DNA follows: TGTGCCAGCAGCTTTAGACAGGGGGGTGTTAGTGAGCAGTTCTTC. This translates into CASSFRQGGVSEQFF. The chain has TRBV5-5 and TRBJ2-1, with 9 bases identical to TRBD1. With V trimmed by 2 bases and J by 9 bases, 9 bases remained unmatched. This CDR3 region has 15 residues. The germline gives CDR1 SGHKS, CDR2 YYEKEE (reference sequence). The full variable domain, with the rest looked up from reference TRBV5-5 and TRBJ2-1, is DAGVTQSPTHLIKTRGQQVTLRCSPISGHKSVSWYQQVLGQGPQFIFQYYEKEERGRGNFPDRFSARQFPNYSSELNVNALLLGDSALYLCASSFRQGGVSEQFFGPGTRLTVL.